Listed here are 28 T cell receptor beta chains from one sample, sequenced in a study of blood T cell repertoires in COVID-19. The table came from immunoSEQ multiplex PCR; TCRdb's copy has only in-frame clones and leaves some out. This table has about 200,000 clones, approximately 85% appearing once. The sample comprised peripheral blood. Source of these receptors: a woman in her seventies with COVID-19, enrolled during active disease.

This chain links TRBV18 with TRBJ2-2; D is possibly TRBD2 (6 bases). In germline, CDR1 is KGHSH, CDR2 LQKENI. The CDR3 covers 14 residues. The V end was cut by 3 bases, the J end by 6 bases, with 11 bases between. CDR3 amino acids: CASSPPTGAGELFF. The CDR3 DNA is TGTGCCAGCTCACCCCCGACGGGGGCCGGGGAGCTGTTTTTT. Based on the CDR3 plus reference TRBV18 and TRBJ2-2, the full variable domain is NAGVMQNPRHLVRRRGQEARLRCSPMKGHSHVYWYRQLPEEGLKFMVYLQKENIIDESGMPKERFSAEFPKEGPSILRIQQVVRGDSAAYFCASSPPTGAGELFFGEGSRLTVL.

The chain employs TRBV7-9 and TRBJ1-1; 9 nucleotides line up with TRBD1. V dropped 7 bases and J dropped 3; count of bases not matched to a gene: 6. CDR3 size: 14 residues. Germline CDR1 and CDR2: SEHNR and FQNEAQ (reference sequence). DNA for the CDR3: TGTGCCAGCAACGGACAGGGGTTTGACACTGAAGCTTTCTTT. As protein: CASNGQGFDTEAFF.

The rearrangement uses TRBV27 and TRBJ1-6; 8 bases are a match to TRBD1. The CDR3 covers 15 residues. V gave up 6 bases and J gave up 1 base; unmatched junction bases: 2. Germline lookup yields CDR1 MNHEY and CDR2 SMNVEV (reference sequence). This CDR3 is CASRNRGSYNSPLHF. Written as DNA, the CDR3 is TGTGCCAGCAGAAACAGGGGGTCCTATAATTCACCCCTCCACTTT.

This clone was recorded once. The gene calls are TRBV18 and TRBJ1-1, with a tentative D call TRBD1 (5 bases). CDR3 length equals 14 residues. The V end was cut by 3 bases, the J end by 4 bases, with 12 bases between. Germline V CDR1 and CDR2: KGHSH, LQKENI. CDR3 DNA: TGTGCCAGCTCACCGACGGGCGGGACCACTGAAGCTTTCTTT. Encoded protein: CASSPTGGTTEAFF.

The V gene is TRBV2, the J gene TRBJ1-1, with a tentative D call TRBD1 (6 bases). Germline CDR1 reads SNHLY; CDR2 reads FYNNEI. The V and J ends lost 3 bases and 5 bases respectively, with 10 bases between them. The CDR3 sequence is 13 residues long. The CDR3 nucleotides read TGTGCCAGCAGTGATATGAGGGGGACTGAAGCTTTCTTT. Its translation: CASSDMRGTEAFF.

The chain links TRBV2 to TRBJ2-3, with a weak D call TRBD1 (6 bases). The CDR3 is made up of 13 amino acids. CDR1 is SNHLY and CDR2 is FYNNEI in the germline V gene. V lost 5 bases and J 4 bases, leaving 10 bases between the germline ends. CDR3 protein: CASSRNRADTQYF. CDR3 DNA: TGTGCCAGCAGTCGTAACAGGGCAGATACGCAGTATTTT.

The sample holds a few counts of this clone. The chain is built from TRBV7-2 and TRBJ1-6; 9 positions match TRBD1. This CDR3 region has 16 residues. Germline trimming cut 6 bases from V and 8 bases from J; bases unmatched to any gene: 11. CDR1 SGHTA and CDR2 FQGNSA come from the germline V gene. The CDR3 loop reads CASRHGQGYSYSPLHF. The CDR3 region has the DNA TGTGCCAGCAGACATGGACAGGGGTACTCATATTCACCCCTCCACTTT.

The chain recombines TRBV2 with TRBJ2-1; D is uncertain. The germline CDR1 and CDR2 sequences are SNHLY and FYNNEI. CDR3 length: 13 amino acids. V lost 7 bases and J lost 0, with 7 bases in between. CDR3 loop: CASKALSYNEQFF. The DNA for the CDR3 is TGTGCCAGCAAAGCTCTCTCCTACAATGAGCAGTTCTTC.

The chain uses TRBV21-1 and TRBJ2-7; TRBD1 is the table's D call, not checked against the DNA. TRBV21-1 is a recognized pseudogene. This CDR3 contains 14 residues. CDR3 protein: CASSPWGLSYEQYF. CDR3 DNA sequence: TGTGCCAGCAGCCCCTGGGGCCTCTCCTACGAGCAGTACTTC.

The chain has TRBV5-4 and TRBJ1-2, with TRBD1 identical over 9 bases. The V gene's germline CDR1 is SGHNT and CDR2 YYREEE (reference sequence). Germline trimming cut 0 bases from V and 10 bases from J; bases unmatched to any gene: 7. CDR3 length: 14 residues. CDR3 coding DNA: TGTGCCAGCAGCTTGGACCCGGGACAGGGCTACTACACCTTC. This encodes CASSLDPGQGYYTF.

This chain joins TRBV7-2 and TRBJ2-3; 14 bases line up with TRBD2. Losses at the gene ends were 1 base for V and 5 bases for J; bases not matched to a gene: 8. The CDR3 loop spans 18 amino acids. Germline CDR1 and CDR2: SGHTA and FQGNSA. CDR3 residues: CASSLGLAGGPFLDTQYF. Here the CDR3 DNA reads TGTGCCAGCAGCTTAGGACTAGCGGGAGGGCCATTTTTAGATACGCAGTATTTT.

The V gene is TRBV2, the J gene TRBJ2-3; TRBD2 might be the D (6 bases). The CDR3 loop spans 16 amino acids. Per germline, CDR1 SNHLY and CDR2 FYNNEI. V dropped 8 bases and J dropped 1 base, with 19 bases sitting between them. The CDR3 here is CASSIPGPGGTDTQYF. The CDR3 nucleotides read TGTGCCAGCTCCATCCCCGGGCCGGGGGGCACAGATACGCAGTATTTT.

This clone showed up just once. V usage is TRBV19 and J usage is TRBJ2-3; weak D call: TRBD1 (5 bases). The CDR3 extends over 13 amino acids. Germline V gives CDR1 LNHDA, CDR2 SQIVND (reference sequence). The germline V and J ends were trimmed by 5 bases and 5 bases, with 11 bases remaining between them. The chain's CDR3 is CASSQNRGDTQYF. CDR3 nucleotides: TGTGCCAGTAGTCAAAATAGGGGAGATACGCAGTATTTT. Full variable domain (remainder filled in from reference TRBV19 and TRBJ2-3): DGGITQSPKYLFRKEGQNVTLSCEQNLNHDAMYWYRQDPGQGLRLIYYSQIVNDFQKGDIAEGYSVSREKKESFPLTVTSAQKNPTAFYLCASSQNRGDTQYFGPGTRLTVL.

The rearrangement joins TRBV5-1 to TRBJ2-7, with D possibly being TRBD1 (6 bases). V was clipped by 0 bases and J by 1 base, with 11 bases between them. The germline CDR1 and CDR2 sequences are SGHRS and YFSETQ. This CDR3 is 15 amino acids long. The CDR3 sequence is CASSLGAGASYEQYF. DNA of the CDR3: TGCGCCAGCAGCTTGGGTGCAGGGGCTTCCTACGAGCAGTACTTC.

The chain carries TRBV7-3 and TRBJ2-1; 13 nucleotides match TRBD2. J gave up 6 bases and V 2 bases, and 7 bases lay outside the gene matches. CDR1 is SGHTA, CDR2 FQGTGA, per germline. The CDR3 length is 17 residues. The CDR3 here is CASSLGGTSGMGNEQFF. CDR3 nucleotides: TGTGCCAGCAGCTTAGGGGGGACTAGCGGGATGGGCAATGAGCAGTTCTTC.

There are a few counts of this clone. In DNA, the CDR3 is TGTGCCACCAGCGTTTCCGTTGAGTTCACTGAAGCTTTCTTT. It translates to CATSVSVEFTEAFF. This chain uses TRBV15 with TRBJ1-1; D uncertain. The V and J ends lost 5 bases and 4 bases respectively, with 14 bases between them. In germline, CDR1 is LNHNV, CDR2 YYDKDF (reference sequence). The CDR3 extends over 14 amino acids.

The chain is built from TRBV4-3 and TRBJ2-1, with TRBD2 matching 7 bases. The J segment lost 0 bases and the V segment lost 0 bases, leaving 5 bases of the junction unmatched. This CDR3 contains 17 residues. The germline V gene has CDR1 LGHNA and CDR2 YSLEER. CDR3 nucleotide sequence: TGCGCCAGCAGCCAAGATTTACCTAGCGGCTCCTACAATGAGCAGTTCTTC. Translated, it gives CASSQDLPSGSYNEQFF.

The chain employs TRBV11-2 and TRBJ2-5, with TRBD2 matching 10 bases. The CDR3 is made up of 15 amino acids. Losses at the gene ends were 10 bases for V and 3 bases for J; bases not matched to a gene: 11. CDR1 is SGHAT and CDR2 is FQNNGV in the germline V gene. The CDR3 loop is CATQLGSGRKETQYF. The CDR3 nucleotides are TGTGCCACCCAGTTGGGTAGCGGGAGGAAAGAGACCCAGTACTTC.

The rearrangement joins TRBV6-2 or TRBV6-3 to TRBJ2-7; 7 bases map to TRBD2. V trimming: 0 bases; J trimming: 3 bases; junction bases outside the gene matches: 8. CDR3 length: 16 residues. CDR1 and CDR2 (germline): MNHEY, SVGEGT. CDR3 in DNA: TGTGCCAGCAGTTACTCGATATCGGGAGGTGGCTACGAGCAGTACTTC. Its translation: CASSYSISGGGYEQYF.

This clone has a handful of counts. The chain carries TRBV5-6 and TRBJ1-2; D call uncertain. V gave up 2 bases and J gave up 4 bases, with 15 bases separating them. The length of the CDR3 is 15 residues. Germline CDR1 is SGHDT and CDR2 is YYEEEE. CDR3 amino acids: CASSLVSLILYGYTF. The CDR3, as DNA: TGTGCCAGCAGCTTAGTCAGTTTGATTCTCTATGGCTACACCTTC.

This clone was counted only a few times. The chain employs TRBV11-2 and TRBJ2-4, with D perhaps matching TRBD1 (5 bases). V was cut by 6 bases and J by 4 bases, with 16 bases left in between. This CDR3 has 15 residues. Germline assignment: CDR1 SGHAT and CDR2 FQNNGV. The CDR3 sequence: CASRYPGHQKNIQYF. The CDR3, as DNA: TGTGCCAGCAGATATCCCGGACACCAAAAAAACATTCAGTACTTC.

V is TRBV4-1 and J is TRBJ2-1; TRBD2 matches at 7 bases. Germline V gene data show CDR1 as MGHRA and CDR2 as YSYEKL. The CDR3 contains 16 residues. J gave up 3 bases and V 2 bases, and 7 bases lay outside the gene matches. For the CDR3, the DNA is TGCGCCAGCAGCCAAAGGCCGTGGGGGGGCTACAATGAGCAGTTCTTC. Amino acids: CASSQRPWGGYNEQFF.

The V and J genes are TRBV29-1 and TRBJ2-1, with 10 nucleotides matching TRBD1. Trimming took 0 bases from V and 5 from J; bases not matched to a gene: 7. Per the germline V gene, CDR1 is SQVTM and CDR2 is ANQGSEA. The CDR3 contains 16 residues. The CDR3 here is CSVEDDRGPGDNEQFF. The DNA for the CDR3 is TGCAGCGTTGAAGATGACAGGGGGCCTGGGGACAATGAGCAGTTCTTC.

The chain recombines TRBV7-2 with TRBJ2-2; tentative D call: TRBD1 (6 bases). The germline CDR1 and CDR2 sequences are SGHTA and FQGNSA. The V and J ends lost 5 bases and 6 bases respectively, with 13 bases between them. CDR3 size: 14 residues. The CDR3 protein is CASSTQGMAGELFF. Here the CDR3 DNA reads TGTGCCAGCAGCACACAGGGTATGGCCGGGGAGCTGTTTTTT.

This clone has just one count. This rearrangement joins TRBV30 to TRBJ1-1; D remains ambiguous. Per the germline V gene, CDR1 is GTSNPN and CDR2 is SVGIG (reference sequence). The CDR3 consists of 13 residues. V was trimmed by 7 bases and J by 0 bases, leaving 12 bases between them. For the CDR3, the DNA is TGTGCCTACACCCAGAACATGAACACTGAAGCTTTCTTT. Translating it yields CAYTQNMNTEAFF.

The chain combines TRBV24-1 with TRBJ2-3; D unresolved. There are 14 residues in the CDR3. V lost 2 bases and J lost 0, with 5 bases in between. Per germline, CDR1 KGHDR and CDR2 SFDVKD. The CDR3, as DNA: TGTGCCACCAGTGATTCCTATAGCACAGATACGCAGTATTTT. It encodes CATSDSYSTDTQYF.

CDR3 nucleotides: TGCGCCAGCAGATGGGACTCCCATCTGGAGACCCAGTACTTC. Its translation is CASRWDSHLETQYF. This chain uses TRBV5-1 with TRBJ2-5, with a possible D match to TRBD2 (6 bases). This CDR3 comprises 14 residues. Deletions cut 5 bases from V and 5 bases from J, with 16 bases between. Germline V CDR1 and CDR2: SGHRS, YFSETQ.

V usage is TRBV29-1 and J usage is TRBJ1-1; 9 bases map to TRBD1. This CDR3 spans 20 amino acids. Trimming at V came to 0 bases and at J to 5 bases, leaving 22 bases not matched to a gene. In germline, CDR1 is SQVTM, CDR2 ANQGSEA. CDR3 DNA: TGCAGCGTTGAAGATGTTTACGGGGAAGTCCGAAGACAGGGGGGGACTGAAGCTTTCTTT. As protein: CSVEDVYGEVRRQGGTEAFF.